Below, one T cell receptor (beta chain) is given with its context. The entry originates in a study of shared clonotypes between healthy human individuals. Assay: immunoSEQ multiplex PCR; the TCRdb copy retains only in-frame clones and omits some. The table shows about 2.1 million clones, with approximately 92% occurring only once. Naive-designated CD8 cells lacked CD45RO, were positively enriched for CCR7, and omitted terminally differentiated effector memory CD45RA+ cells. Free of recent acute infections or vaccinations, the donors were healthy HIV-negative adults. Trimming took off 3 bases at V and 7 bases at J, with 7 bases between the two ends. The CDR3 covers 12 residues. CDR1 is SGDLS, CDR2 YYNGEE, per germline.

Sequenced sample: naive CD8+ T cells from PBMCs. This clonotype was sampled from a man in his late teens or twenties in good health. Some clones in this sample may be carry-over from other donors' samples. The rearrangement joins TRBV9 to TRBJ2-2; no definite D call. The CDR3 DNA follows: TGTGCCAGCAGCGGAGTGCTCGGGGAGCTGTTTTTT. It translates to CASSGVLGELFF.